This T cell receptor beta chain stems from a study of blood T cell repertoires in COVID-19. Clones were read by immunoSEQ multiplex PCR, and TCRdb kept only the in-frame ones, dropping some. Here the sample spans 280,000 or so clones, approximately 81% being singletons. Resolution of symptoms, clearance, or two negative PCRs was present in recovered Cohort 3 donors. Trimming cost V 3 bases and J 0 bases, with 7 bases left between them. The germline V gene has CDR1 SGHNT and CDR2 YYREEE (reference sequence). CDR3 length: 14 amino acids. Sequencing was done on a sample of PBMCs or T cells enriched from blood (not recorded which). This sequence was found in a woman in her 50s who had recovered from COVID-19. The rearrangement links TRBV5-4 to TRBJ1-3, with D unresolved. The CDR3 region has the DNA TGTGCCAGCAGCTATGACAACTCTGGAAACACCATATATTTT. Encoded protein: CASSYDNSGNTIYF.